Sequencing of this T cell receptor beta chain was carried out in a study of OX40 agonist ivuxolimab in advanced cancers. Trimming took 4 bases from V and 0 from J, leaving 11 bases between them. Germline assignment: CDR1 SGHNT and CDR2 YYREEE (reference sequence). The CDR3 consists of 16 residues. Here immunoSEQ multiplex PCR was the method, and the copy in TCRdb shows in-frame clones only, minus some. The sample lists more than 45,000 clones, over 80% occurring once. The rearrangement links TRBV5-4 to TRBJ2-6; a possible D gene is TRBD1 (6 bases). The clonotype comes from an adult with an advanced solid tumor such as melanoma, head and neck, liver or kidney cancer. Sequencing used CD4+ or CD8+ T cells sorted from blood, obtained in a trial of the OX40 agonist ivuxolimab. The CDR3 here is CASSLGQLSGANVLTF. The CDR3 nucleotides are TGTGCCAGCAGCCTTGGACAGCTCTCTGGGGCCAACGTCCTGACTTTC. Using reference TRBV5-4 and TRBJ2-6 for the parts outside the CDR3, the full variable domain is ETGVTQSPTHLIKTRGQQVTLRCSSQSGHNTVSWYQQALGQGPQFIFQYYREEENGRGNFPPRFSGLQFPNYSSELNVNALELDDSALYLCASSLGQLSGANVLTFGAGSRLTVL.